This T cell receptor beta chain was recorded in a study of T-cell reconstitution after alpha-beta-depleted transplantation in children (dated by TCRdb to 2016 to 2017). About the study as a whole: Using TCR repertoire profiling, the study followed T-cell immune reconstitution in a quantitative way in children after TCRalphabeta/CD19-depleted allogeneic hematopoietic cell transplantation.

Interpreted using the paper, the treatment or condition label stands for: allogeneic hematopoietic cell transplantation with graft depleted of TCRalphabeta T cells and CD19 B cells. The transplant recipients were children given TCRalphabeta/CD19-depleted allogeneic hematopoietic cell grafts. Library preparation used PCR. TCRdb shows the sequencer as Illumina HiSeq 2500. TCR libraries were prepared with molecular barcoding, using unique molecular identifiers to normalize TCRbeta repertoire quantification. The public reads were run again by TCRdb, first through fastp at Q25 and then through MiXCR, and only productive beta chains were kept. Identical CDR3 protein sequences are pooled into one entry, listed with their most common genes and DNA. For this sample there are about 200,000 distinct CDR3 sequences; about 8.4% appear just once. The ten largest clonotypes hold about a third of the sample. The full study reports these points: Hyperexpanded clone frequencies declined over subsequent months; after one year, T-cell counts and TCRbeta diversity were mostly attributed to newly produced T cells. The apparently early alphabetaT-cell count recovery about two months after transplant was reportedly dependent on only several hundred rapidly expanded clones derived from non-depleted graft cells. In some patients, the high TCRbeta diversity seen at day 60 was put down to recipient T cells and intrathymic progenitors that had survived conditioning.

CDR1 and CDR2 are read off the germline V gene as SGHVS and FQNEAQ. The CDR3 covers 15 residues, taking in both the cysteine and the phenylalanine. Here the CDR3 DNA is all that survives: 45 bases in frame from base 1. Relative to germline, V is 5 bases shorter and J is 3 bases shorter, with 14 bases between their ends. The table lists this clonotype with a few counts. Which antigen it targets is not known. The sample holds no much larger clone one base away, and base qualities are not on file. This receptor chain uses TRBV7-8 and TRBJ2-1; the D gene is perhaps TRBD2, on 6 matching bases. The sequence derives from a male patient aged 2 to 10 who had a stem cell transplant for acute myeloid leukemia, so the T cells may come from the graft donor. Sequenced material: PBMCs, mostly from graft donor cells, taken 360 days after TCRalphabeta/CD19-depleted stem cell transplant. The nucleotides are TGTGCCAGCAGCCCAAAGATAGCGGTCTACAATGAGCAGTTCTTC. This codes for CASSPKIAVYNEQFF.